The entry below gives a single T cell receptor (beta chain) sequence along with its context. What this receptor recognizes is not known. Base qualities were left out, and no much larger clone turns up one base away. Libraries were prepared through PCR. TCRdb shows the sequencer as Illumina HiSeq 2500. TCR library preparation used molecular barcoding, with unique molecular identifiers applied to normalize quantification of the TCRbeta repertoire. The public reads were quality trimmed at Q25 with fastp and then assembled into clones with MiXCR by TCRdb, keeping productive beta chains. Identical CDR3 protein sequences are pooled into one entry, listed with their most common genes and DNA. This sample gives around 420,000 distinct CDR3 sequences in total; roughly 16% of them show up just once. The biggest ten clones account for around 28% of the sample. This record belongs to a study of T-cell reconstitution after alpha-beta-depleted transplantation in children listed by TCRdb under 2016. Background for the entire study: Using TCR repertoire profiling, the study followed T-cell immune reconstitution in a quantitative way in children after TCRalphabeta/CD19-depleted allogeneic hematopoietic cell transplantation.

The treatment or condition label corresponds to: allogeneic hematopoietic cell transplantation with graft depleted of TCRalphabeta T cells and CD19 B cells. The children who served as transplant recipients had been given grafts of TCRalphabeta/CD19-depleted allogeneic hematopoietic cells. Paper-wide results and their limitations: In some patients, the high TCRbeta diversity seen at day 60 was put down to recipient T cells and intrathymic progenitors that had survived conditioning. The apparently early alphabetaT-cell count recovery about two months after transplant was reportedly dependent on only several hundred rapidly expanded clones derived from non-depleted graft cells. Over the following months the frequencies of hyperexpanded clones went down, and after one year T-cell counts and TCRbeta diversity were mostly credited to newly produced T cells.

As encoded in the germline V gene (reference sequence), CDR1 is SEHNR while CDR2 is FQNEAQ. The CDR3 sequence holds 16 residues, the cysteine and phenylalanine included. Only the CDR3 portion is preserved as DNA: 48 bases, with reading frame beginning at the first base. Trimming at the junction amounts to 5 bases on V and 3 bases on J, and the germline ends lie 18 bases apart. The clonotype comes from a boy under two years old who had a stem cell transplant for Wiskott-Aldrich syndrome, so the T cells may come from the graft donor. The sample consisted of PBMCs, mostly from graft donor cells, taken 360 days after TCRalphabeta/CD19-depleted stem cell transplant. This receptor chain uses TRBV7-9 and TRBJ2-3; the D gene is perhaps TRBD1 or TRBD2, as each covers 5 bases. The CDR3 protein is CASSPWDGLGTDTQYF. The DNA sequence is as follows: TGTGCCAGCAGCCCTTGGGACGGTTTGGGGACAGATACGCAGTATTTT.